This T cell receptor beta chain was identified during a study of T cell responses to AZD1222 COVID-19 vaccine (TCRdb year 2021). Turning to the overall study: AZD1222 recipients with second doses at about 4 weeks or about 12 weeks were pooled, because spike-specific TCR depth and breadth did not differ between schedules. A total of around 240 trial participants underwent TCR sequencing, of whom about 210 received two doses of AZD1222 and around 25 received two doses of the MenACWY control vaccine. Trial participants were enrolled by age into 18-55, 56-69 and 70-plus year subgroups, with approximately 160, 26 and 62 TCR-sequenced participants respectively.

The CDR3 runs 17 residues from the cysteine to the phenylalanine. Only CDR3 DNA is held: 51 bases, read in frame from base 1. The germline V gene supplies CDR1 WSHSY and CDR2 SAAADI. V is cut back by 0 bases and J by 0 bases, with 5 bases in the junction unmatched. Overall study outcomes, separate from this receptor: Participants were mostly white British and included more females than males, and it was suggested by the authors that clonal diversity may have been underestimated. Epitopes outside the regions mutated in the B.1.351 and B.1.1.7 variants were reportedly recognized by nearly half of the unique spike-specific TCRs. Because no samples from the day 14 peak response were available, repertoires could be characterized only after the peak T cell response. Spike-specific TCR breadth and depth rose significantly after two AZD1222 doses compared with day 0 and with MenACWY recipients. The 56-69-year group was small, and its depth increase did not reach significance, likely because of low power. The whole spike protein was spanned by vaccine-associated CD4 TCRs, and dominant responses were seen in regions 160-218 and 743-854. Conclusions about previously exposed vaccinees are limited, since just five or six AZD1222 recipients were seropositive for SARS-CoV-2 at baseline.

With respect to this clone: Which antigen it targets is not known. No much larger clone exists at a distance of one base, and base qualities are not known.

The CDR3 regions of human TCRbeta chains were subjected to immunosequencing. The study's own analysis went as follows. TCRs in the repertoires were compared against a reference library of SARS-CoV-2-specific TCRs that had been generated with the MIRA antigen-specificity platform. Breadth meant the fraction of unique TCRs that were SARS-CoV-2-associated, whereas depth meant the fraction of total T cells that were SARS-CoV-2-associated. Using the MIRA data, each spike-specific TCR was mapped to the spike region that the TCR reacts to and placed in a CD4 or CD8 class. Log10-transformed breadth and depth values were compared by one-way ANOVA with Sidak's multiple comparisons tests. The immuneACCESS repertoire file appears here via TCRdb, limited to in-frame rearrangements. These files lack a portion of the clones; in checked studies, under half of the deficit traces to unresolved V genes, and the cause of the others is not known. Clone size and the V and J calls come from that table; the DNA yielded D and trimming. A total of roughly 130,000 clones appear in this sample, over 75% of them only once. Roughly 1.6% of the sample belongs to the ten largest clones.

What the time point label conveys for this sample: baseline before first vaccination. Vaccinee samples were obtained from the UK trials COV001 and COV002, which included a single-blind randomized controlled phase 2/3 trial of AZD1222 (ChAdOx1 nCoV-19) in healthy adults. Trial participant PBMC samples were collected at day 0 and day 28 after the second dose for TCRbeta chain sequencing. The source material was peripheral blood, sampled on day 0 of AZD1222 vaccination. The TCR originated in an adult in good health. The chain links TRBV10-2 with TRBJ2-3; TRBD2 agrees with 8 junctional bases. The sequence in DNA is TGCGCCAGCAGTGAGTCCATGGCTAGCGGGAGCACAGATACGCAGTATTTT. This codes for CASSESMASGSTDTQYF.